Listed below are T cell receptor beta chains from one sample, sequenced in a study of blood T cell repertoires in COVID-19. Method: immunoSEQ multiplex PCR; TCRdb's copy keeps in-frame clones and lacks some. The table shows about 130,000 clones, with roughly 83% occurring only once. Sequenced material: peripheral blood. Receptors originate from a man in his forties or fifties with active or convalescent COVID-19. CDR3s include the opening cysteine and the closing phenylalanine or tryptophan. The D gene is left open where the match is weak. Clone size is not always given. Where it is, it says once, few, many or a class for expanded clones.

j_call,d_call,v_call,clone_size,cdr3_aa,cdr3_nt
TRBJ2-3,TRBD2,TRBV5-1,-,CASSSSGRRTDTQYF,TGCGCCAGCAGCAGTAGCGGGAGGCGGACAGATACGCAGTATTTT
TRBJ1-1,TRBD1,TRBV19,few,CASSSRDRRTEAFF,TGTGCCAGTAGTTCCAGGGACAGGCGTACAGAAGCTTTCTTT
TRBJ1-1,TRBD1,TRBV19,-,CASTQTVTGTEAFF,TGTGCCAGTACCCAGACGGTGACAGGGACTGAAGCTTTCTTT
TRBJ1-6,-,TRBV19,few,CASSIRNSPLHF,TGTGCCAGTAGTATCCGTAATTCACCCCTCCACTTT
TRBJ1-3,-,TRBV2,once,CASRADLTPGNTIYF,TGTGCCAGCAGAGCGGATCTCACCCCTGGAAACACCATATATTTT
TRBJ1-1,-,TRBV19,-,CASTSIRTGNTEAFF,TGTGCCAGTACCTCTATCAGGACTGGGAACACTGAAGCTTTCTTT
TRBJ2-7,-,TRBV2,many,CASQGLSYEQYF,TGTGCCAGCCAGGGACTGAGCTACGAGCAGTACTTC
TRBJ1-2,TRBD1,TRBV4-3,-,CASSPQGVSYGYTF,TGCGCCAGCAGCCCCCAGGGGGTTAGCTATGGCTACACCTTC
TRBJ2-1,TRBD2,TRBV18,-,CASSPPGATSGKYNEQFF,TGTGCCAGCTCACCACCGGGAGCTACTAGCGGGAAATACAATGAGCAGTTCTTC
TRBJ1-2,-,TRBV5-1,once,CASSFGGGSNYGYTF,TGCGCCAGCAGCTTTGGCGGGGGCTCTAACTATGGCTACACCTTC
TRBJ1-2,TRBD1,TRBV28,-,CASGDSLANYGYTF,TGTGCCAGCGGGGACAGTCTAGCTAACTATGGCTACACCTTC
TRBJ2-3,-,TRBV28,once,CASSGEPRTDTQYF,TGTGCCAGCTCCGGGGAGCCCCGCACAGATACGCAGTATTTT
TRBJ1-1,-,TRBV13,-,CASSLGGRARTTEAFF,TGTGCCAGCAGCTTAGGGGGCAGGGCGAGGACAACTGAAGCTTTCTTT
TRBJ2-1,-,TRBV4-2,-,CASSQVGGLGEQFF,TGTGCCAGCAGCCAAGTAGGAGGTTTGGGTGAGCAGTTCTTC
TRBJ1-4,-,TRBV9,-,CASSVGGGETNEKLFF,TGTGCCAGCAGCGTAGGGGGAGGTGAAACTAATGAAAAACTGTTTTTT
TRBJ1-6,TRBD1,TRBV29-1,-,CSVEGQGNSPLHF,TGCAGCGTAGAAGGACAGGGAAATTCACCCCTCCACTTT
TRBJ1-2,-,TRBV9,-,CASRQGLGVGGYTF,TGTGCCAGCAGACAGGGATTGGGAGTGGGTGGCTACACCTTC
TRBJ1-5,-,TRBV12-3/TRBV12-4,once,CASRYRGNQPQHF,TGTGCCAGCAGATACAGGGGCAATCAGCCCCAGCATTTT
TRBJ2-1,TRBD2,TRBV5-1,-,CASRTSGVDNEQFF,TGCGCCAGCAGGACTAGCGGGGTAGACAATGAGCAGTTCTTC
TRBJ2-7,TRBD1,TRBV11-2,once,CASSPRDRVYEQYF,TGTGCCAGCAGCCCCCGGGACAGAGTCTACGAGCAGTACTTC
TRBJ1-6,-,TRBV27,-,CASSPLGDSYISPLHF,TGTGCCAGCAGTCCCCTGGGGGACTCCTATATCTCACCCCTCCACTTT
TRBJ2-7,TRBD1,TRBV6-5,-,CASNPTGGTEQYF,TGTGCCAGCAACCCGACAGGGGGTACCGAGCAGTACTTC
TRBJ1-1,-,TRBV5-1,-,CASSLEGTGSTEAFF,TGCGCCAGCAGCTTAGAGGGAACCGGCAGTACTGAAGCTTTCTTT
TRBJ1-4,TRBD1,TRBV18,-,CASSPPGQEAKLFF,TGTGCCAGCTCACCACCGGGACAGGAGGCAAAACTGTTTTTT
TRBJ1-2,-,TRBV10-3,-,CAISGYRDYGYTF,TGTGCCATCAGTGGATACCGGGACTATGGCTACACCTTC
TRBJ1-5,-,TRBV6-5,-,CASSSPGGLSNQPQHF,TGTGCCAGCAGTTCTCCTGGGGGCCTTAGCAATCAGCCCCAGCATTTT
TRBJ2-7,-,TRBV6-1,once,CASSEGGGFEQYF,TGTGCCAGCAGTGAAGGGGGAGGATTCGAGCAGTACTTC
TRBJ1-1,-,TRBV6-5,-,CASSPRGVTEAFF,TGTGCCAGCAGTCCGCGGGGGGTGACTGAAGCTTTCTTT
TRBJ1-6,-,TRBV10-3,-,CATTRQAANSPLHF,TGTGCCACCACCCGACAGGCGGCTAATTCACCCCTCCACTTT
TRBJ1-5,-,TRBV27,-,CASSARPGLNQPQHF,TGTGCCAGCAGTGCTAGGCCGGGTCTCAATCAGCCCCAGCATTTT
TRBJ2-3,TRBD1,TRBV15,-,CATSRGRLQGTDTQYF,TGTGCCACCAGCAGAGGTCGCTTACAGGGGACAGATACGCAGTATTTT
TRBJ1-1,TRBD1,TRBV5-8,-,CASSSGQGTEAFF,TGTGCCAGCAGTAGCGGACAGGGCACTGAAGCTTTCTTT
TRBJ1-2,-,TRBV2,-,CASSAGLTKVYTF,TGTGCCAGCAGTGCGGGACTGACTAAGGTCTACACCTTC
TRBJ2-4,TRBD1,TRBV13,-,CASSTRGLGENIQYF,TGTGCCAGCAGTACGAGGGGGCTGGGCGAAAACATTCAGTACTTC
TRBJ2-7,TRBD1,TRBV28,-,CASRPGTGDGEQYF,TGTGCCAGTAGGCCCGGGACAGGGGATGGAGAGCAGTACTTC
TRBJ1-1,TRBD1,TRBV9,-,CASSVSPWTGSNTEAFF,TGTGCCAGCAGCGTCTCACCATGGACAGGTTCGAACACTGAAGCTTTCTTT
TRBJ1-3,-,TRBV30,-,CAWSRVNTIYF,TGTGCCTGGAGCAGGGTAAACACCATATATTTT
TRBJ2-7,TRBD1,TRBV4-1,-,CASSERDRAYEQYF,TGCGCCAGCAGCGAACGGGACAGGGCCTACGAGCAGTACTTC
TRBJ2-5,-,TRBV7-7,-,CASSPGLKETQYF,TGTGCCAGCAGCCCAGGGTTGAAAGAGACCCAGTACTTC
TRBJ2-2,-,TRBV5-1,-,CASSLERQGLAGELFF,TGCGCCAGCAGCTTGGAACGTCAGGGGTTAGCCGGGGAGCTGTTTTTT
TRBJ2-7,-,TRBV3-1/TRBV3-2,-,CASIGRGRYEQYF,TGTGCCAGCATAGGCAGGGGAAGGTACGAGCAGTACTTC
TRBJ1-2,-,TRBV6-5,-,CASSYSGDGYTF,TGTGCCAGCAGTTACTCGGGAGATGGCTACACCTTC
TRBJ2-5,-,TRBV29-1,-,CSGIEGETQYF,TGCAGCGGAATTGAGGGCGAGACCCAGTACTTC
TRBJ2-5,TRBD2,TRBV5-4,-,CASSLGSGGETQYF,TGTGCCAGCAGCTTGGGAAGCGGGGGGGAGACCCAGTACTTC
TRBJ1-2,-,TRBV6-5,-,CASLWGRAYGYTF,TGTGCCAGTCTTTGGGGGCGAGCCTATGGCTACACCTTC
TRBJ2-1,-,TRBV6-1,-,CASSEAREEQFF,TGTGCCAGCAGTGAAGCTAGAGAGGAGCAGTTCTTC
TRBJ2-4,-,TRBV28,-,CASSLDRGAKNIQYF,TGTGCCAGCAGTTTAGACCGAGGGGCCAAAAACATTCAGTACTTC
TRBJ2-1,TRBD2,TRBV28,-,CASILSGGVYNEQFF,TGTGCCAGCATTCTAAGCGGGGGGGTTTACAATGAGCAGTTCTTC
TRBJ1-2,TRBD1,TRBV6-5,-,CASLGQGIGYGYTF,TGTGCCAGCTTAGGACAGGGGATCGGTTATGGCTACACCTTC
TRBJ1-5,-,TRBV28,few,CASSFSLMSNQPQHF,TGTGCCAGCAGTTTTAGCCTAATGAGCAATCAGCCCCAGCATTTT
TRBJ2-7,TRBD2,TRBV3-1/TRBV3-2,-,CASSQELAGGYEQYF,TGTGCCAGCAGCCAAGAGCTAGCGGGAGGTTACGAGCAGTACTTC
TRBJ2-7,-,TRBV6-5,-,CASKPYREYGEQYF,TGTGCCAGCAAGCCGTATCGGGAGTACGGCGAGCAGTACTTC
TRBJ2-2,-,TRBV7-9,few,CASSSLNTGELFF,TGTGCCAGCAGCTCTCTAAACACCGGGGAGCTGTTTTTT